One sample yielded the 5 T cell receptor beta chains listed below, sequenced in a study of cytomegalovirus exposure and HLA in healthy donors. With 60 Vbeta and 13 Jbeta primers, the PCR was carried out. Method: immunoSEQ multiplex PCR; TCRdb's copy keeps in-frame clones and lacks some. The table records fewer than 75,000 clones, roughly three quarters of them present only once. The specimen sequenced was PBMCs. The source is a woman aged 25 to 39 in good health and CMV-seronegative.

J is TRBJ2-5 and V is TRBV25-1; 8 bases agree with TRBD2. Germline lookup yields CDR1 MGHDK and CDR2 SYGVNS. Losses at the gene ends were 5 bases for V and 4 bases for J; bases not matched to a gene: 12. This CDR3 has 16 amino acids. The CDR3 DNA sequence: TGTGCCAGCAGTTCCCCGGGACTAGACAAATCAGAGACCCAGTACTTC. It specifies CASSSPGLDKSETQYF.

The gene calls are TRBV11-2 and TRBJ1-2, with no clear D. This CDR3 spans 12 amino acids. V shed 7 bases and J shed 8 bases, with 14 bases lying between them. CDR1 is SGHAT, CDR2 FQNNGV, per germline. The CDR3 region has the DNA TGTGCCAGCACCTCAAGGGAGGTCGGCTACACCTTC. Translating gives CASTSREVGYTF.

J is TRBJ2-2 and V is TRBV6-1, with 7 bases identical to TRBD1. CDR1 and CDR2 (germline): MNHNS, SASEGT. J lost 10 bases, V lost 6 bases, and 11 bases had no gene match. The CDR3 sequence is 14 residues long. CDR3 residues: CASRAKTGWEELFF. The CDR3 DNA reads TGTGCCAGCAGGGCGAAGACAGGGTGGGAGGAGCTGTTTTTT.

The rearrangement links TRBV25-1 to TRBJ2-4, with a tentative D call TRBD2 (5 bases). Between the trimmed V and J ends, which lost 9 bases and 5 bases, there was a span of 11 bases. CDR3 length: 12 amino acids. The germline V gene has CDR1 MGHDK and CDR2 SYGVNS. The CDR3 sequence is CARLDGENIQYF. The CDR3 nucleotides are TGTGCCAGACTGGACGGGGAAAACATTCAGTACTTC.

The chain carries TRBV11-3 and TRBJ2-1; tentatively, D is TRBD2 (6 bases). CDR3 length equals 14 residues. CDR1 and CDR2 from the germline V gene are SGHNT and YENEEA. With 5 bases removed from V and 4 bases from J, the gap between germline ends came to 12 bases. CDR3 nucleotide sequence: TGTGCCAGCAGCCCCGGGACTGATTACAATGAGCAGTTCTTC. This codes for CASSPGTDYNEQFF.